This TCR beta chain was observed in a study of blood T cell repertoires in COVID-19. The overall study: Acute and convalescent COVID-19 specimens originated in the United States, Italy and Spain. The analysed material was cDNA or gDNA that came from T cells, B-cell-depleted T cells, or PBMCs.

This CDR3 has 11 residues. CDR1 is SGHDN and CDR2 is FVKESK in the germline V gene. The junction had 0 bases not matched to a gene; V was cut back by 1 base and J by 12 bases. In the original workflow: Using reference gene primer amplification, nucleated cell counts were estimated. Sequencing was performed with immunoSEQ multiplex PCR; in TCRdb, only in-frame clones are kept and a portion is missing. V, J and clone size derive from that table, while D and trimming were established from the DNA sequence. The sample carries 120,000 to 150,000 clones, 70% to 90% recorded once. This rearrangement joins TRBV14 to TRBJ2-1; 7 bases are a match to TRBD1. The specimen was peripheral blood. The source of this sequence is a human donor in a cohort sampled during active COVID-19. DNA of the CDR3: TGTGCCAGCAGCCAAGGGACAGGGCAGTTCTTC. Its translation is CASSQGTGQFF. Full variable domain (missing parts from reference TRBV14 and TRBJ2-1): EAGVTQFPSHSVIEKGQTVTLRCDPISGHDNLYWYRRVMGKEIKFLLHFVKESKQDESGMPNNRFLAERTGGTYSTLKVQPAELEDSGVYFCASSQGTGQFFGPGTRLTVL.